This passage covers 2 T cell receptor beta chains from one sample sequenced in a study of blood T cells in healthy people across ages. The second PCR ran roughly 7 to 12 cycles with a sample-barcoded 5' primer and J-beta primers. TCRdb reprocessed the 5' RACE reads with MiXCR, giving one entry per CDR3 protein. The sample lists roughly 1,500,000 distinct CDR3 sequences, around 39% occurring once. Source material: blood. These receptors came from a woman aged 18 to 35 in good health.

This chain uses TRBV15 with TRBJ2-3; TRBD2 aligns across 11 bases. Germline loops: CDR1 LNHNV, CDR2 YYDKDF (reference sequence). This CDR3 contains 15 residues. J gave up 4 bases and V 3 bases, and 3 bases lay outside the gene matches. The CDR3: CATSSSGGAADTQYF. The CDR3 DNA is TGTGCCACCAGCAGTAGCGGGGGGGCCGCAGATACGCAGTATTTT.

V is TRBV10-3 and J is TRBJ1-1, with D perhaps matching TRBD1 (6 bases). V was pared by 4 bases and J by 1 base, with 7 bases between. This CDR3 spans 13 amino acids. The germline gives CDR1 ENHRY, CDR2 SYGVKD. As DNA, the CDR3 is TGTGCCATCAGTGCGGGACAGAACACTGAAGCTTTCTTT. Encoded protein: CAISAGQNTEAFF.